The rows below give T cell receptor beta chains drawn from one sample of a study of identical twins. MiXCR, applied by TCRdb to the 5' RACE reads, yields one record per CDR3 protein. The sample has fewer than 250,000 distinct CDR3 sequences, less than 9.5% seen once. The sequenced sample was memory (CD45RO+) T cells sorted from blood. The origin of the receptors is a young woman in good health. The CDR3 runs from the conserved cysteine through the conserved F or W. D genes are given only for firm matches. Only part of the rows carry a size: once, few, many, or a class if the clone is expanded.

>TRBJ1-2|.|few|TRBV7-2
TGTGCCAGCAGTTTCTCCACCGATTCCTATGGCTACACCTTC
CASSFSTDSYGYTF
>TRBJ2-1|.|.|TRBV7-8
TGTGCCAGCAGCAGGGAGCTTAGGGAATTCATGGGGCTCGGTGAGCAGTTCTTC
CASSRELREFMGLGEQFF
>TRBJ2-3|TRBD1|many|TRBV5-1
TGCGCCAGCAACGACAGGGTCGGCACAGATACGCAGTATTTT
CASNDRVGTDTQYF
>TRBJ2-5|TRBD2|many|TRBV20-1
TGCAGTGCGGGGGGGACTAGCGGGAGGACCCAGTACTTC
CSAGGTSGRTQYF
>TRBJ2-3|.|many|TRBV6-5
TGTGCCAGCAGATCGACGGGAGATACGCAGTATTTT
CASRSTGDTQYF
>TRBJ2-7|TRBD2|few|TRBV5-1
TGCGCCAGCAGCTTCGATAGCGGGATATCCTACGAGCAGTACTTC
CASSFDSGISYEQYF
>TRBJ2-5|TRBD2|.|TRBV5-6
TGTGCCAGCAGCTTGATGCTAGCGGGGGGGCCAGAGACCCAGTACTTC
CASSLMLAGGPETQYF
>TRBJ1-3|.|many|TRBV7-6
TGTGCCAGCACTACCGTGGGGGGCTCTGGAAACACCATATATTTT
CASTTVGGSGNTIYF
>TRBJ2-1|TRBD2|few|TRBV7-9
TGTGCCAGCAGCTTCTCGGGCGGGAGGGCCTACAATGAGCAGTTCTTC
CASSFSGGRAYNEQFF
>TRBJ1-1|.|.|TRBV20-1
TGCAGTGCTAGAGATCTTCAACAGAACACTGAAGCTTTCTTT
CSARDLQQNTEAFF
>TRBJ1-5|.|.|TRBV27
TGTGCCAGCAGTTCCGGGACTTTGATTAATCAGCCCCAGCATTTT
CASSSGTLINQPQHF
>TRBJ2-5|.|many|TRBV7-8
TGTGCCAGCAGCTTCCCCGGGACCATCCCCAACTTC
CASSFPGTIPNF
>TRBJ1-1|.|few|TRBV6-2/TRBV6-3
TGTGCCAGCAGGGACTGGGGGACTGAAGCTTTCTTT
CASRDWGTEAFF
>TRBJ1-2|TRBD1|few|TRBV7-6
TGTGCCAGCAGCGTGGGACAGTTCTATGGCTACACCTTC
CASSVGQFYGYTF
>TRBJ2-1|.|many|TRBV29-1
TGCAGCGTTGAGTACGGGAGTGGAACCGGTGAGCAGTTCTTC
CSVEYGSGTGEQFF
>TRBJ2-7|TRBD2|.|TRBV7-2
TGTGCCAGCAGTTTCACCACTAGCGGGAGCGAGCAGTACTTC
CASSFTTSGSEQYF
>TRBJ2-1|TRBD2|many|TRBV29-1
TGCAGCGTGACGCCTAGCGGGAGGGGGGCTGAGCAGTTCTTC
CSVTPSGRGAEQFF
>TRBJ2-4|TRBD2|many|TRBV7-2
TGTGCCAGCAGCGTCGGGACTACTAAAAACATTCAGTACTTC
CASSVGTTKNIQYF
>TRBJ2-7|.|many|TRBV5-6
TGTGCCAGCAGCTTGAAGATCTCCTACGAGCAGTACTTC
CASSLKISYEQYF
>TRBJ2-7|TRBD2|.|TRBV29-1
TGCAGCGTGGGGGCTAGCGGGAGCGAGCAGTACTTC
CSVGASGSEQYF
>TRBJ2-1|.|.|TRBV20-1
TGCAGTACGAGGCCCTGTAAATCTAGCGACAATGAGCAGTTCTTC
CSTRPCKSSDNEQFF
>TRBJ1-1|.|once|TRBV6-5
TGTGCCAGCAGTTCCGAGAAGGGGGCTTTCTTT
CASSSEKGAFF
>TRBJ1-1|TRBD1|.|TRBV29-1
TGCAGCGTCGAAACGACAGGGGGTACTGAAGCTTTCTTT
CSVETTGGTEAFF
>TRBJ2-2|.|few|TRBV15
TGTGCCACCAGCAGAGATAAGAAAGGCGGGGAGCTGTTTTTT
CATSRDKKGGELFF
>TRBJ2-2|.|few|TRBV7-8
TGTGCCAGCAGCTTCTCAGAATCCGGGGAGCTGTTTTTT
CASSFSESGELFF
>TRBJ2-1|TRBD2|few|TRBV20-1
TGCAGTGCTAGATGGGGGGGATCCCTCAATGAGCAGTTCTTC
CSARWGGSLNEQFF
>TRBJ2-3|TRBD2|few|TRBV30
TGTGCCTGGAGCATCGGACTAGCGGGACTCACAGATACGCAGTATTTT
CAWSIGLAGLTDTQYF
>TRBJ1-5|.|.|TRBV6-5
TGTGCCAGCAGTTACAGGCGGGATAGCAATCAGCCCCAGCATTTT
CASSYRRDSNQPQHF
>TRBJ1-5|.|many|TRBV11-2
TGTGCCAGCAGCTTAGGACAGGCCCTCCCGGGAGGGCAGCCCCAGCATTTT
CASSLGQALPGGQPQHF
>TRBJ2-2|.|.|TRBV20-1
TGCAGTGTCGCGAGAAACACCGGGGAGCTGTTTTTT
CSVARNTGELFF
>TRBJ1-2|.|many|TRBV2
TGTGCCAGCAGTCCGTCGACAGACAACTATGGCTACACCTTC
CASSPSTDNYGYTF
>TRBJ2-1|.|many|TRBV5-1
TGCGCCAGCAGCTTGGGTAGCGGCCTGGGGGAGCAGTTCTTC
CASSLGSGLGEQFF
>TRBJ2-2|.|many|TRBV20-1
TGCAGTGCGATTAGACTAGGCACCGGGGAGCTGTTTTTT
CSAIRLGTGELFF
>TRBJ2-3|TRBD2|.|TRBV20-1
TGCAGTGTCACGGCGGCGGCGGGGGGCCTGTATTTT
CSVTAAAGGLYF
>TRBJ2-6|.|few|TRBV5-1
TGCGCCAGCAGTCAAGGAGGAGGGGCTGGGGCCAACGTCCTGACTTTC
CASSQGGGAGANVLTF
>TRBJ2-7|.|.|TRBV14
TGTGCCAGCAGCCAACGGGGGCTACTGACCTACGAGCAGTACTTC
CASSQRGLLTYEQYF
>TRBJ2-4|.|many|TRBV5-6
TGTGCCAGCAGCTTGGTGCCGGACTCACCCATTGACATTCAGTACTTC
CASSLVPDSPIDIQYF
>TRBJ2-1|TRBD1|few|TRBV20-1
TGCAGTGCTAGAGATCTGGGACAGGGCTACAATGAGCAGTTCTTC
CSARDLGQGYNEQFF
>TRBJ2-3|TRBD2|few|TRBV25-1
TGTGCCAGCAGTCACGCTAGCGGGAGTCCGGGCACAGATACGCAGTATTTT
CASSHASGSPGTDTQYF
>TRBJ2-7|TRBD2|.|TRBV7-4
TGTGCCAGCAGCTTAGGAAGCGCGGGGGGATTCCACGAGCAGTACTTC
CASSLGSAGGFHEQYF
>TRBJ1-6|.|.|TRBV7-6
TGTGCCAGCAGCTACCGGTCGGGTTCGAGGACACCCCTCCACTTT
CASSYRSGSRTPLHF
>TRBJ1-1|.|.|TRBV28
TGTGCCAGCAGTTCGAGGGATCGGATGAACACTGAAGCTTTCTTT
CASSSRDRMNTEAFF
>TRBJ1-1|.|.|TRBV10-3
TGTGCCATCAGTGGATACAATACAGGGGAAGCTTTCTTT
CAISGYNTGEAFF
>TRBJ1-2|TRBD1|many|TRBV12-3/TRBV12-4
TGTGCCAGCAGTTTCCTGACAGGGGGCAGGGATGGCTACACCTTC
CASSFLTGGRDGYTF
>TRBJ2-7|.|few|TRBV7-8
TGTGCCAGCAGCTTAGGGACGCTTGAGCAGTACTTC
CASSLGTLEQYF
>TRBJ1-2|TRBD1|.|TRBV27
TGTGCCAGCAGTTCCCGCCGACTGGGACAGCCGAGCGGCTACACCTTC
CASSSRRLGQPSGYTF
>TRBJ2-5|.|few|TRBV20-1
TGCAGTGCTAGCCTTAGGGGGTTGTCGGAGACCCAGTACTTC
CSASLRGLSETQYF
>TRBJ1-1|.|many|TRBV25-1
TGTGCCAGCAGCCGGGACGCAAGAAACACTGAAGCTTTCTTT
CASSRDARNTEAFF
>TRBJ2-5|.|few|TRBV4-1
TGCGCCAGCAGCCAAGCAAACAGGGTTTTCCAAGAGACCCAGTACTTC
CASSQANRVFQETQYF
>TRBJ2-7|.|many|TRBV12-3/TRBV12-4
TGTGCCAGCAGCCGTATACGTCTGGACATCGACGAGCAGTACTTC
CASSRIRLDIDEQYF
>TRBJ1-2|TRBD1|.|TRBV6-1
TGTGCCAGCACCCGGGACAGGGCCCGTTTGAATGGCTACACCTTC
CASTRDRARLNGYTF
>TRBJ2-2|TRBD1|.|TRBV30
TGTGCCTGGAGTCCCCACGACAGGGACGCCGGGGAGCTGTTTTTT
CAWSPHDRDAGELFF
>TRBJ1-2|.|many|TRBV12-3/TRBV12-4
TGTGCCAGCAGTTTTACAGGGAACTATGGCTACACCTTC
CASSFTGNYGYTF